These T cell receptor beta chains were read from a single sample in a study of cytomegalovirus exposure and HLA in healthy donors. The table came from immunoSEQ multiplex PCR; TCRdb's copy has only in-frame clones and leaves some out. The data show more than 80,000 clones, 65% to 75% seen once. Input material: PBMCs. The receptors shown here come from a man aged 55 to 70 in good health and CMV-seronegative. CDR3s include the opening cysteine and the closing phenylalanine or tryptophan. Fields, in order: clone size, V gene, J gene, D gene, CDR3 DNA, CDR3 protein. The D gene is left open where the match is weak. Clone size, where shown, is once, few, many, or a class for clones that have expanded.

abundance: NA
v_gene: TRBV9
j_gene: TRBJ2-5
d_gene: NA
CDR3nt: TGTGCCAGCAGCCCCCGCGGGGCGGTACAAGAGACCCAGTACTTC
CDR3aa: CASSPRGAVQETQYF

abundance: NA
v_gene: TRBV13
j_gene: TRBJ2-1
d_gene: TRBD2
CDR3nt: TGTGCCAGCAGCCGGGGGGACAGCGGGGGGGCAGACTACAATGAGCAGTTCTTC
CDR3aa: CASSRGDSGGADYNEQFF

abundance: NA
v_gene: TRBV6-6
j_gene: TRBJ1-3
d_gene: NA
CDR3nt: TGTGCCAGCAGAGACCAGGGGACCCGCTCTGGAAACACCATATATTTT
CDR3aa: CASRDQGTRSGNTIYF

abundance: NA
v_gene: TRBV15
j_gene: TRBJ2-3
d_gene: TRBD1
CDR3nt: TGTGCCACCGCCACGGGTCAGGGGGACACAGATACGCAGTATTTT
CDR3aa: CATATGQGDTDTQYF

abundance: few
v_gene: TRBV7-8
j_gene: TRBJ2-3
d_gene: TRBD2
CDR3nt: TGTGCCAGCAGCTTAGCGGCTAGCGGGGGGGCCTTCACAGATACGCAGTATTTT
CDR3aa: CASSLAASGGAFTDTQYF

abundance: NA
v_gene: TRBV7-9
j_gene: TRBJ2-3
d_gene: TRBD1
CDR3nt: TGTTCCAGCAGCACCACAGGGGGAGATACGCAGTATTTT
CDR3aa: CSSSTTGGDTQYF

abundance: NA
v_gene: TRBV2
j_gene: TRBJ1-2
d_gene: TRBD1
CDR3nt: TGTGCCAGCAGGGGGGACAGGGGAGGGGATGGCTACACCTTC
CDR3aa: CASRGDRGGDGYTF

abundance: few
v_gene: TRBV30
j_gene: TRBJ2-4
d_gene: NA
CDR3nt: TGTGCCTGGCGACCTACAGGGCTAACCAAAAACATTCAGTACTTC
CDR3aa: CAWRPTGLTKNIQYF

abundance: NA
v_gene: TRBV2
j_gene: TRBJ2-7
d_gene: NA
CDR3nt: TGTGCCAGCAGTGACAGGGTCTCCTACGAGCAGTACTTC
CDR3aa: CASSDRVSYEQYF

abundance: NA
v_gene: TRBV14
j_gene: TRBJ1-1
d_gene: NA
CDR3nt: TGTGCCAGCAGCCAGCGACCGGGATCCTCCCCCAAAGCTGAAGCTTTCTTT
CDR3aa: CASSQRPGSSPKAEAFF

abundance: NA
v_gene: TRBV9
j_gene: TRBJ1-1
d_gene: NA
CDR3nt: TGTGCCAGCAGCCAGCGGATGAACACTGAAGCTTTCTTT
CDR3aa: CASSQRMNTEAFF

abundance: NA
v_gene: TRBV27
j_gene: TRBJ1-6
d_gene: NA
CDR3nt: TGTGCCAGCAGTCCCAGCGTTTATAATTCACCCCTCCACTTT
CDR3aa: CASSPSVYNSPLHF

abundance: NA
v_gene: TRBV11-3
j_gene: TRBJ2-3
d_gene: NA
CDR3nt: TGTGCCAGCAGCTTAGGGACAGCTAGCACAGATACGCAGTATTTT
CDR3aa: CASSLGTASTDTQYF

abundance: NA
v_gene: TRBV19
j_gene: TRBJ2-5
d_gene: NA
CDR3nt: TGTGCCAGTAATAACAGGCAAACTCAAGAGACCCAGTACTTC
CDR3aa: CASNNRQTQETQYF

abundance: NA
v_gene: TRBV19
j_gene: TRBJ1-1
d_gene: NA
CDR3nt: TGTGCCAGTATCCCGGGTAGGGGTAACACTGAAGCTTTCTTT
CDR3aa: CASIPGRGNTEAFF

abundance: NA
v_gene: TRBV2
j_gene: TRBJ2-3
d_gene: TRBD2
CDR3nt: TGTGCCAGCAGTGTGGCTAGCGGTCCCACAGATACGCAGTATTTT
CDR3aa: CASSVASGPTDTQYF

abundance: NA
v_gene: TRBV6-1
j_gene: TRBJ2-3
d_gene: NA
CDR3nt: TGTGCCGTAACTGCCGCCTCAGGTACAGATACGCAGTATTTT
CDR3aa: CAVTAASGTDTQYF

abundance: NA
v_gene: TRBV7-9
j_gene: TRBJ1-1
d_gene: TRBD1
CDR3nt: TGTGCCAGCAGGCAACCGGGACAGGGGGCTGCTGAAGCTTTCTTT
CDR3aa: CASRQPGQGAAEAFF

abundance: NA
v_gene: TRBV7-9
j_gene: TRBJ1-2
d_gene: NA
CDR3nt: TGTGCCAGCAGCTTTTCAGGGATCGGCTATGGCTACACCTTC
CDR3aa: CASSFSGIGYGYTF

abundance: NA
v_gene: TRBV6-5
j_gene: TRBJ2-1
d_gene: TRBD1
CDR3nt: TGTGCCAGCAGCCCGACAGGGTATAATGAGCAGTTCTTC
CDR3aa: CASSPTGYNEQFF

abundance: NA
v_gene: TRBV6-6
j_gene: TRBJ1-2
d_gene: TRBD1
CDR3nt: TGTGCCAGCGGGGAGGACAGGGATTCTGGCTACACCTTC
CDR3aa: CASGEDRDSGYTF

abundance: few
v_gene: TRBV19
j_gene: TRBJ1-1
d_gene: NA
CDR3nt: TGTGCCAGTAGCAGTAATGCAGGGAACACTGAAGCTTTCTTT
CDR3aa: CASSSNAGNTEAFF

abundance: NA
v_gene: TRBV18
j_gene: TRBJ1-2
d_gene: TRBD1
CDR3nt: TGTGCCAGCTCACCATCGACAGGGGCGTTTTATGGCTACACCTTC
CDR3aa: CASSPSTGAFYGYTF